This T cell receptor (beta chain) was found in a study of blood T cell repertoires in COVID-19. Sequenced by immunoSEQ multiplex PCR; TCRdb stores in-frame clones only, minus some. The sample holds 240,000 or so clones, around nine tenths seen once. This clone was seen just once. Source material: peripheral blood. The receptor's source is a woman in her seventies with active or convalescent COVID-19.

The CDR3 reads CASRTSGANVLTF. The CDR3 nucleotides read TGTGCCAGCCGCACTTCTGGGGCCAACGTCCTGACTTTC. The genes are TRBV12-3 or TRBV12-4 and TRBJ2-6; the D is unclear. V dropped 8 bases and J dropped 1 base, with 6 bases sitting between them. The CDR3 covers 13 residues.